This is a list of T cell receptor beta chains from one sample in a study of Ad26.COV2.S vaccination and SARS-CoV-2 variants. Produced via immunoSEQ multiplex PCR; TCRdb's table is partial and in-frame only. The sample holds hundreds of thousands of clones, roughly nine tenths seen once. Sequencing was performed on peripheral blood, taken in a trial of Ad26.COV2.S vaccine versus placebo. All receptors derive from a person between 18 and 59 years old who received the Ad26.COV2.S COVID-19 vaccine or a placebo. CDR3s include the opening cysteine and the closing phenylalanine or tryptophan. D genes are given only for firm matches. Clone sizes are given selectively: once, few, many, or a class where the clone is expanded.

j_call: TRBJ2-5
v_call: TRBV11-3
d_call: NA
clone_size: NA
cdr3_aa: CASRVNRDGVTQYF

j_call: TRBJ1-1
v_call: TRBV10-3
d_call: NA
clone_size: NA
cdr3_aa: CAISGDGVTIGAFF

j_call: TRBJ2-1
v_call: TRBV9
d_call: TRBD2
clone_size: once
cdr3_aa: CASSPSLAGAGGSEQFF

j_call: TRBJ1-4
v_call: TRBV28
d_call: NA
clone_size: NA
cdr3_aa: CASSPGATNEKLFF

j_call: TRBJ1-5
v_call: TRBV27
d_call: TRBD1
clone_size: NA
cdr3_aa: CASSRDRERAGNQPQHF

j_call: TRBJ2-1
v_call: TRBV4-1
d_call: TRBD2
clone_size: NA
cdr3_aa: CASSQESASGGNEQFF

j_call: TRBJ2-1
v_call: TRBV9
d_call: TRBD1
clone_size: NA
cdr3_aa: CASSVSLPRTGKNEQFF

j_call: TRBJ2-5
v_call: TRBV3-1/TRBV3-2
d_call: TRBD2
clone_size: NA
cdr3_aa: CASSQGLEQETQYF

j_call: TRBJ2-3
v_call: TRBV5-1
d_call: NA
clone_size: NA
cdr3_aa: CASSSRGITDTQYF

j_call: TRBJ2-5
v_call: TRBV28
d_call: NA
clone_size: NA
cdr3_aa: CASSLMEGFGWEETQYF

j_call: TRBJ1-5
v_call: TRBV2
d_call: NA
clone_size: once
cdr3_aa: CASRGGNSNQPQHF

j_call: TRBJ2-1
v_call: TRBV18
d_call: TRBD2
clone_size: few
cdr3_aa: CASSPPGGGIYNEQFF

j_call: TRBJ1-3
v_call: TRBV4-3
d_call: NA
clone_size: NA
cdr3_aa: CASSLRTPGNTIYF